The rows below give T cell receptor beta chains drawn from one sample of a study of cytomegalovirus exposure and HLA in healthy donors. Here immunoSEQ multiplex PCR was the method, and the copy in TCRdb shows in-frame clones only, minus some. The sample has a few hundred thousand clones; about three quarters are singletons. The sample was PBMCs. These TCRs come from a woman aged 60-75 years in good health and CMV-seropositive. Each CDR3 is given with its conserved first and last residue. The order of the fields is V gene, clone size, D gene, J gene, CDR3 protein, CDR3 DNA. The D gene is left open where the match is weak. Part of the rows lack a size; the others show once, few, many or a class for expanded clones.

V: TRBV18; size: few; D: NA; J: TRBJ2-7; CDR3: CASSPPRGSYEQYF; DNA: TGTGCCAGCTCACCCCCTAGGGGTTCCTACGAGCAGTACTTC
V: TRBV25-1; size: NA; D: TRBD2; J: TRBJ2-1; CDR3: CASRNSGGPYNEQFF; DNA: TGTGCCAGCAGAAATAGCGGGGGGCCGTACAATGAGCAGTTCTTC
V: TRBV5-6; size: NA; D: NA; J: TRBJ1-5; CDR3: CASSFQGYQPQHF; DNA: TGTGCCAGCAGCTTCCAGGGATATCAGCCCCAGCATTTT
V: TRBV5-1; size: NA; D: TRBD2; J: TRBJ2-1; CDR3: CASSLAGSGRINEQFF; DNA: TGCGCCAGCAGCTTGGCAGGTAGCGGGAGGATTAATGAGCAGTTCTTC
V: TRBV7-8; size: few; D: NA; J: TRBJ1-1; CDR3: CASSLEEGRAIEAFF; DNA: TGTGCCAGCAGCTTAGAGGAGGGGAGGGCGATTGAAGCTTTCTTT
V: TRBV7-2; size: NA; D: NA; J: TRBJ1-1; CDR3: CASSLAVRAEAFF; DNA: TGTGCCAGCAGCTTAGCTGTCCGGGCTGAAGCTTTCTTT
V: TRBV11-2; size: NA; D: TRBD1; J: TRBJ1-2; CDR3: CASSWVGDRGLANYGYTF; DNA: TGTGCCAGCAGCTGGGTTGGGGACAGGGGGCTCGCTAACTATGGCTACACCTTC
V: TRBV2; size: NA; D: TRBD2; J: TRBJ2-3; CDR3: CASSEASGFLDTQYF; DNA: TGTGCCAGCAGTGAAGCTAGCGGGTTCTTGGATACGCAGTATTTT
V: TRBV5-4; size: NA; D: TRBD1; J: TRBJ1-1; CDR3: CASSSPGGRDTEAFF; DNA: TGTGCCAGCAGCTCGCCAGGGGGCCGGGACACTGAAGCTTTCTTT
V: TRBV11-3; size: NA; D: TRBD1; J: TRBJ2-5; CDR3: CASSFGTGSVETQYF; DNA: TGTGCCAGCAGCTTCGGGACAGGGAGTGTAGAGACCCAGTACTTC
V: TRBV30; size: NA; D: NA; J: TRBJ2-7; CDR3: CAWSDSSYEQYF; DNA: TGTGCCTGGAGCGACAGCTCCTACGAGCAGTACTTC
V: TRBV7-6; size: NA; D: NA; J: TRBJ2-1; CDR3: CASSLESGFYNEQFF; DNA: TGTGCCAGCAGCTTAGAGAGCGGGTTCTACAATGAGCAGTTCTTC
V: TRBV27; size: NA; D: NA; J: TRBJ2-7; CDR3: CASSPPARDRGEQYF; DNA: TGTGCCAGCAGCCCTCCGGCTAGAGACCGGGGGGAGCAGTACTTC
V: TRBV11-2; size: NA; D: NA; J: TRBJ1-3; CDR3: CASSLDFRRFLFSGNTIYF; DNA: TGTGCCAGCAGCTTAGATTTTCGGCGGTTCCTATTCTCTGGAAACACCATATATTTT
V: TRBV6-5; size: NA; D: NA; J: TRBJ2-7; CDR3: CASSWTRAAEQYF; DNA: TGTGCCAGCAGTTGGACACGGGCGGCTGAGCAGTACTTC